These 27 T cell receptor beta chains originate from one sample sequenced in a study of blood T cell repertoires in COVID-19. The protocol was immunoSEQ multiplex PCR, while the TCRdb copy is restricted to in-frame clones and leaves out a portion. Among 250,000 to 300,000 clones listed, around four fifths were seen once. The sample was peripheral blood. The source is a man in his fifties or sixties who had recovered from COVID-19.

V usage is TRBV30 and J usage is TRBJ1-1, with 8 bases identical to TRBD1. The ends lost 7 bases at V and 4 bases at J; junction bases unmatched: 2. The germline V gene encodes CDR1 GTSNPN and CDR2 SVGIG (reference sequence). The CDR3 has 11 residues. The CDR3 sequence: CASTGGTEAFF. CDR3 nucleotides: TGTGCCTCTACAGGGGGCACTGAAGCTTTCTTT.

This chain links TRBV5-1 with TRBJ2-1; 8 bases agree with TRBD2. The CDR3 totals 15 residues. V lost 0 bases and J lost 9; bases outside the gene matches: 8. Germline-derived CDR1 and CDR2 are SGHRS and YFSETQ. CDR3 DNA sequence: TGCGCCAGCAGCTTGGAAGCGGGGGCCCGACCTGAGCAGTTCTTC. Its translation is CASSLEAGARPEQFF.

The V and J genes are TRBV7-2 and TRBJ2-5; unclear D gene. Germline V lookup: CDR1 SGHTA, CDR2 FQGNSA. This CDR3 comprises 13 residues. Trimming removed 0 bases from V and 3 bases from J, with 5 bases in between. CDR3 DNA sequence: TGTGCCAGCAGCTTAGCGAACAAAGAGACCCAGTACTTC. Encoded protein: CASSLANKETQYF.

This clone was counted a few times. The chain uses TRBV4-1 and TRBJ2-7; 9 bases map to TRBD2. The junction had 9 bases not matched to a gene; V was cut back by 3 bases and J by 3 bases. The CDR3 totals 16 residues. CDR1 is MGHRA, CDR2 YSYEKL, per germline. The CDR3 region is CASSQEIAGAVYEQYF. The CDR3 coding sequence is TGCGCCAGCAGCCAGGAGATAGCGGGAGCAGTCTACGAGCAGTACTTC.

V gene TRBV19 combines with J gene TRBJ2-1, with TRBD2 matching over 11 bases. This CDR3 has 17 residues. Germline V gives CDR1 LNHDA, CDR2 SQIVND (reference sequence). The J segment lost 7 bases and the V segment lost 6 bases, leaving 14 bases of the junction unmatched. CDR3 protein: CASSQTSGALPGNEQFF. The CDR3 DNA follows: TGTGCCAGTAGCCAGACTAGCGGGGCTCTCCCGGGGAATGAGCAGTTCTTC.

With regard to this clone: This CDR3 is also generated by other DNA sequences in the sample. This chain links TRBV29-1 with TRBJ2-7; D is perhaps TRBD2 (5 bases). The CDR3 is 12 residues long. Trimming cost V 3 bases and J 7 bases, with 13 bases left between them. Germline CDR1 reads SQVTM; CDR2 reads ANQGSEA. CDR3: CSVDEGPGEQYF. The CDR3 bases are TGCAGCGTTGACGAGGGCCCGGGAGAGCAGTACTTC.

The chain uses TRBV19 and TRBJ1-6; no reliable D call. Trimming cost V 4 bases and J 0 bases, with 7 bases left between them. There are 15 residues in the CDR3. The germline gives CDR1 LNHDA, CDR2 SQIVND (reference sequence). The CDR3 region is CASSTAISYNSPLHF. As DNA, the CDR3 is TGTGCCAGTAGTACAGCGATCTCCTATAATTCACCCCTCCACTTT.

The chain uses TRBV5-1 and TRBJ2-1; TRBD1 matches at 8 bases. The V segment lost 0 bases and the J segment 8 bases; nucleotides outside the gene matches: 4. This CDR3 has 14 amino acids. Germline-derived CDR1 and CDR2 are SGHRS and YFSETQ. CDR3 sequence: CASSLGTGLDEQFF. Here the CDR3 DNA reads TGCGCCAGCAGCTTGGGGACAGGGTTGGATGAGCAGTTCTTC.

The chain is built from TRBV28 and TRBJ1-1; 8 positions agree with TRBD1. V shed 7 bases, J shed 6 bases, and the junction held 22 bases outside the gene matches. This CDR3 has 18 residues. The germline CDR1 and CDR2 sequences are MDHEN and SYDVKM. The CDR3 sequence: CASTPAGARGRRTAEAFF. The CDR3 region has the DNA TGTGCCAGCACCCCCGCTGGTGCCAGGGGGCGCAGGACCGCTGAAGCTTTCTTT.

The CDR3, as DNA: TGTGCCATGCCGGAGGCTTGTAACACTGAAGCTTTCTTT. Translating it yields CAMPEACNTEAFF. The chain joins TRBV10-3 to TRBJ1-1; no clear D gene. With 9 bases removed from V and 2 bases from J, the gap between germline ends came to 13 bases. The germline gives CDR1 ENHRY, CDR2 SYGVKD. The CDR3 loop spans 13 amino acids.

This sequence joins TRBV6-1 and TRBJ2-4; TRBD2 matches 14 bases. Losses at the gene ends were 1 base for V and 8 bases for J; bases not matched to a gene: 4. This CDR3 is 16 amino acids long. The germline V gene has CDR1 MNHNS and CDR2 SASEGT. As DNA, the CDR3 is TGTGCCAGCAGTGAAGGGACTAGCGGGGGGTTGTACATTCAGTACTTC. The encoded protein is CASSEGTSGGLYIQYF.

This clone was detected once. CDR3: CASSSGQPPYEQYF. The CDR3 nucleotides read TGTGCCAGTAGTAGCGGACAGCCCCCCTACGAGCAGTACTTC. This rearrangement joins TRBV19 to TRBJ2-7; D is possibly TRBD1 (6 bases). Trimming stripped 4 bases from V and 2 bases from J, with 12 bases between. Germline V gene data show CDR1 as LNHDA and CDR2 as SQIVND (reference sequence). The CDR3 is 14 amino acids.

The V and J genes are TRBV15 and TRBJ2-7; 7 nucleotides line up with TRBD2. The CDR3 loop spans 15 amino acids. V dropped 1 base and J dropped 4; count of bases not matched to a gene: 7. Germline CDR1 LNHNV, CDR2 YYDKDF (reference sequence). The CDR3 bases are TGTGCCACCAGCAGAGGGGGGGGGAGTATATACGAGCAGTACTTC. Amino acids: CATSRGGGSIYEQYF.

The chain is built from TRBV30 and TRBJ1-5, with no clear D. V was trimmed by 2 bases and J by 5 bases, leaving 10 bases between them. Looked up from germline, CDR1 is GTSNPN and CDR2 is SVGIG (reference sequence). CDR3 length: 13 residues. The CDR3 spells CAWSLGVDQPQHF. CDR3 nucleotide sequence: TGTGCCTGGAGTCTCGGGGTGGATCAGCCCCAGCATTTT.

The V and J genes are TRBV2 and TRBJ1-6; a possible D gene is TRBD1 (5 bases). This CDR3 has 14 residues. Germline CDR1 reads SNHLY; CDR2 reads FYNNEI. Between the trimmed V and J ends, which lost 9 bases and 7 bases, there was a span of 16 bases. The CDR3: CARGKNWTNSPLHF. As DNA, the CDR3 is TGTGCCAGGGGGAAGAATTGGACAAATTCACCCCTCCACTTT.

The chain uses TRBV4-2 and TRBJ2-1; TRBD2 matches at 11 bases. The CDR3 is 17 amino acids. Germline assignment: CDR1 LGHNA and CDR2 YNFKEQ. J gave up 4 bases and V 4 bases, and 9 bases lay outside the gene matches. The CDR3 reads CASSPLGVAGGYNEQFF. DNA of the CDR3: TGTGCCAGCAGCCCCCTAGGTGTAGCGGGAGGGTACAATGAGCAGTTCTTC.

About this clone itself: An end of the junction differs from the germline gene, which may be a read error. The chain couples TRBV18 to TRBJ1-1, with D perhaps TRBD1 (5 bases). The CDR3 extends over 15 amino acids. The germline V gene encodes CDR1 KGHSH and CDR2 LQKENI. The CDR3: CASSPRQQKNAEAFF. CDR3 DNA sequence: TGTGCCAGCTCACCTAGACAGCAAAAGAACGCTGAAGCTTTCTTT. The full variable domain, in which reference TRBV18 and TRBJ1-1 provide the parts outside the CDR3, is NAGVMQNPRHLVRRRGQEARLRCSPMKGHSHVYWYRQLPEEGLKFMVYLQKENIIDESGMPKERFSAEFPKEGPSILRIQQVVRGDSAAYFCASSPRQQKNAEAFFGQGTRLTVV.

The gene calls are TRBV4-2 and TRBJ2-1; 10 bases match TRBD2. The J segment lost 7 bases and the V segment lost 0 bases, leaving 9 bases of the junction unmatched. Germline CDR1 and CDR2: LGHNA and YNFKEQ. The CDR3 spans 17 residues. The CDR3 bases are TGTGCCAGCAGCCAAGATTTAAGCGGGGGGGCCCCAAATGAGCAGTTCTTC. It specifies CASSQDLSGGAPNEQFF.

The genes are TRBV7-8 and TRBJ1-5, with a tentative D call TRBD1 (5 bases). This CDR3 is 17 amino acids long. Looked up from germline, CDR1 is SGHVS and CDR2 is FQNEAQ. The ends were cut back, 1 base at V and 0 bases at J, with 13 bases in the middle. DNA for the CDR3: TGTGCCAGCAGCTTAGGATGGGGGGGTTATAGCAATCAGCCCCAGCATTTT. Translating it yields CASSLGWGGYSNQPQHF.

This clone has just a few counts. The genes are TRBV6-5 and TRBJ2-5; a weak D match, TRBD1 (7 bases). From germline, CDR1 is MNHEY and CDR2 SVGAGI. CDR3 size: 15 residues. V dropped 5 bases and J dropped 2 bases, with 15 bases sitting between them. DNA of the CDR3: TGTGCCAGCAGTCTCCGGAGGGACAGTCAAGAGACCCAGTACTTC. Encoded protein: CASSLRRDSQETQYF.

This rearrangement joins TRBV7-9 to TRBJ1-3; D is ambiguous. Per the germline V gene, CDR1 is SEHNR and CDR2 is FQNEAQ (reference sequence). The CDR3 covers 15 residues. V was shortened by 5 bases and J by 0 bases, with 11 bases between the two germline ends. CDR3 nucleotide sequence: TGTGCCAGCAGCCCCGGGTCGAGCTCTGGAAACACCATATATTTT. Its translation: CASSPGSSSGNTIYF.

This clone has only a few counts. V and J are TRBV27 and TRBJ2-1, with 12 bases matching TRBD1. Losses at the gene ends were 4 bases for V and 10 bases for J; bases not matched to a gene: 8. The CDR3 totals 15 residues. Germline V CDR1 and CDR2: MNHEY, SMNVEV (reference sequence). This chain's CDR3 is CASSSPGTGGLEQFF. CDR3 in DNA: TGTGCCAGCAGTTCCCCCGGGACAGGGGGCCTCGAGCAGTTCTTC.

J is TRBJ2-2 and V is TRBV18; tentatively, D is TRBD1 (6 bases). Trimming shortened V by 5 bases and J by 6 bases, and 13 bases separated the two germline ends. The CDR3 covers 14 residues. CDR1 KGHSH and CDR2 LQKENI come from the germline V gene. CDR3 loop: CASSSGTSPGELFF. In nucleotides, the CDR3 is TGTGCCAGCTCATCCGGGACATCCCCCGGGGAGCTGTTTTTT.

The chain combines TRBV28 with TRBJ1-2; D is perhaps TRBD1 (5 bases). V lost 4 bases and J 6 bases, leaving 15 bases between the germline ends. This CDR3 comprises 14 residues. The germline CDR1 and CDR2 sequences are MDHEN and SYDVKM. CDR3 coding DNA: TGTGCCAGCAGTTCCGACAGTTTACCCCATGGCTACACCTTC. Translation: CASSSDSLPHGYTF.

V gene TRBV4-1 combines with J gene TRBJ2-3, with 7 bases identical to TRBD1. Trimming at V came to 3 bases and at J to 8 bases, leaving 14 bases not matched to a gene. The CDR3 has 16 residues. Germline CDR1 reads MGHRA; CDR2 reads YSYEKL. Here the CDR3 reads CASSHQKTDRVGTQYF. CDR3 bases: TGCGCCAGCAGCCATCAGAAAACCGACAGGGTTGGTACGCAGTATTTT.

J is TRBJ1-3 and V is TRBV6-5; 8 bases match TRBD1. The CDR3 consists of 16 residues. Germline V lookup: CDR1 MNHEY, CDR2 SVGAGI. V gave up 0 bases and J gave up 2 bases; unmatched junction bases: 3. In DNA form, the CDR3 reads TGTGCCAGCAGTTACTCGACGGACAGGGCTGGAAACACCATATATTTT. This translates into CASSYSTDRAGNTIYF.

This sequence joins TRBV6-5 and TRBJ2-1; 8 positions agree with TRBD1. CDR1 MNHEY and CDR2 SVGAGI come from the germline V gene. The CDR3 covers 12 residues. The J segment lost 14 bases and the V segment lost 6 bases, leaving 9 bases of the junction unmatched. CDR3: CASRGTGKSKFF. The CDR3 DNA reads TGTGCCAGCAGGGGGACAGGCAAAAGCAAGTTCTTC.